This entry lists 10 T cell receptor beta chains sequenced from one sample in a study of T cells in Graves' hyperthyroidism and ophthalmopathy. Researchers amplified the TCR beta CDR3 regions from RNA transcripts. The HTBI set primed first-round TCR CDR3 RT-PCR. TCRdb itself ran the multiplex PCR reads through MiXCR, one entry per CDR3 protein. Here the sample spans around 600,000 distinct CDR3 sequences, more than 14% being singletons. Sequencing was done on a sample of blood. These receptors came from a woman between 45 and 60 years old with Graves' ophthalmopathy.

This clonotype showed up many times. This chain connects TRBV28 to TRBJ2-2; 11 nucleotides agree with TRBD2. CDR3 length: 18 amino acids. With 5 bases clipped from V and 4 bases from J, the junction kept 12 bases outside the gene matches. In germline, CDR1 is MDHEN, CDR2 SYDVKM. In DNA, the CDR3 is TGTGCCAGCAGTCCCTACATTATAGCGGGAGGGGTCACCGGGGAGCTGTTTTTT. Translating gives CASSPYIIAGGVTGELFF.

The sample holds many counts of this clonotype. DNA for the CDR3: TGTGCCAGCAGTTTAACGACAGGGGTTGCCTACTCCTACAATGAGCAGTTCTTC. This codes for CASSLTTGVAYSYNEQFF. This chain links TRBV27 with TRBJ2-1; 8 bases fit TRBD1. Per germline, CDR1 MNHEY and CDR2 SMNVEV (reference sequence). The length of the CDR3 is 18 residues. The junction had 9 bases not matched to a gene; V was cut back by 2 bases and J by 0 bases.

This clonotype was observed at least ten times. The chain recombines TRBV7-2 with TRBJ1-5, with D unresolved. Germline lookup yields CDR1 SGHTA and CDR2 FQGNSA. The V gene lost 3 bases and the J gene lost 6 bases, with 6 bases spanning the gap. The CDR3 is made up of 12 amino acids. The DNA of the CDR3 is TGTGCCAGCAGCTTTCAAGGTCAGCCCCAGCATTTT. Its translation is CASSFQGQPQHF.

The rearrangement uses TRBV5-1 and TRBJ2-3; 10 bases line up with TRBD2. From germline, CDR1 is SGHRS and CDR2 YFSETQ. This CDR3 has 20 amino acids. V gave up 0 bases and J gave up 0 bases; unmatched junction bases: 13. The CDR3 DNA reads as TGCGCCAGCAGCTTGGGACTCCTTAGCGGGAGGAAAGAAAGCACAGATACGCAGTATTTT. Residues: CASSLGLLSGRKESTDTQYF.

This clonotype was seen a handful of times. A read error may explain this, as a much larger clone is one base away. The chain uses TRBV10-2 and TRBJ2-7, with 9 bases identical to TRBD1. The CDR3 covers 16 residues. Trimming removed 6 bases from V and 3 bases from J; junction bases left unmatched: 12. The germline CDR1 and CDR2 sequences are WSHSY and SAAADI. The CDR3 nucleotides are TGCGCCAGCAGCCTCAGGAAGGACAGGGGCATCTACGAGCAGTACTTC. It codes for CASSLRKDRGIYEQYF.

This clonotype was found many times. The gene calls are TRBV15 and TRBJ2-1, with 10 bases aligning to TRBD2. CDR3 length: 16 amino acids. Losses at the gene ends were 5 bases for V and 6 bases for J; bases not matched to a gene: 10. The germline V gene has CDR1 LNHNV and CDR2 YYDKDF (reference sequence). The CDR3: CATSRPLAGTGNEQFF. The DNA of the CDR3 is TGTGCCACCAGCCGGCCACTAGCGGGAACAGGCAATGAGCAGTTCTTC.

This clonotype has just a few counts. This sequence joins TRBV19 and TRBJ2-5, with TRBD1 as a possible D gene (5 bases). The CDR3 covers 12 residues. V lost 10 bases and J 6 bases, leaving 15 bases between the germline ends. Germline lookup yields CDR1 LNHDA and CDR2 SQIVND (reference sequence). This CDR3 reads CATRAGSKTQYF. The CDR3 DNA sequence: TGTGCCACCAGGGCAGGGTCAAAGACCCAGTACTTC.

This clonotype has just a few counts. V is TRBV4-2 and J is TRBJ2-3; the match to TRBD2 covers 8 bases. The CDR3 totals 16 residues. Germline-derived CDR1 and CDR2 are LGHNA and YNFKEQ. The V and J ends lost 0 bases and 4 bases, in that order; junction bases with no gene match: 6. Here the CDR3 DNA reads TGTGCCAGCAGCCAAGACAGGACTAGCATTTCAGATACGCAGTATTTT. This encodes CASSQDRTSISDTQYF.

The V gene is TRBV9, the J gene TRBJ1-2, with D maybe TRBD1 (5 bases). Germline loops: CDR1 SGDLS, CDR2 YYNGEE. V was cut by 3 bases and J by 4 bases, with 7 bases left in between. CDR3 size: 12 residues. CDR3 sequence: CASSGQSYGYTF. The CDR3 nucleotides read TGTGCCAGCAGCGGACAGAGCTATGGCTACACCTTC.

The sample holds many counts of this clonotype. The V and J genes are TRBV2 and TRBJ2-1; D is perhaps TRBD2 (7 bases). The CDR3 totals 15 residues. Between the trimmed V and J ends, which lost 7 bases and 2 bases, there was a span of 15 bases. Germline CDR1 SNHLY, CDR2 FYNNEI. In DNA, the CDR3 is TGTGCCAGCAAGGGGGGGAGTGGAGCCTACAATGAGCAGTTCTTC. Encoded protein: CASKGGSGAYNEQFF.